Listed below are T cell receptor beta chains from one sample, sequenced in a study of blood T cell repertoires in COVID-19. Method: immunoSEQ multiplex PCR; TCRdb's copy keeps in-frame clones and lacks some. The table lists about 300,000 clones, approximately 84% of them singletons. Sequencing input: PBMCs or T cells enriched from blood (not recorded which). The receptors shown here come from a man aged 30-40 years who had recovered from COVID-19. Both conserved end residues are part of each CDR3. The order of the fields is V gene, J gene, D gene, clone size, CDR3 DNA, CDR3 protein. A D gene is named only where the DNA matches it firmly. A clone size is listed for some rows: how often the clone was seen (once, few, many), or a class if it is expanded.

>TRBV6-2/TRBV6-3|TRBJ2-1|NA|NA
TGTGCCAGCAGTTACTCGCTGGATGAGGCCTACAATGAGCAGTTCTTC
CASSYSLDEAYNEQFF
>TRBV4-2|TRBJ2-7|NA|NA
TGTGCCAGCAGCCCTGAAGAGACTAGTACCTACGAGCAGTACTTC
CASSPEETSTYEQYF
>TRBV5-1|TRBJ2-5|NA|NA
TGCGCCAGCAACAGGGAGGGAGAGACCCAGTACTTC
CASNREGETQYF
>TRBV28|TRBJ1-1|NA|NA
TGTGCCAGCAGTTTACTCCGACAGTCTGACGGGTGGGGAGCTTTCTTT
CASSLLRQSDGWGAFF
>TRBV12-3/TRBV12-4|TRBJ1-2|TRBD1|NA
TGTGCCAGCAGGCCCAGGGGGAACTATGGCTACACCTTC
CASRPRGNYGYTF
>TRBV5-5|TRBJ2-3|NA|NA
TGTGCCAGCAGCTTTGCGGGGGATACGCAGTATTTT
CASSFAGDTQYF
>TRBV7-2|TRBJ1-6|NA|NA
TGTGCCAGCAACTTTCGTACCTATAATTCACCCCTCCACTTT
CASNFRTYNSPLHF
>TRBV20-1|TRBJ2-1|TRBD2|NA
TGCAGTGCTAGTGTGGTACTTGGGACTAGCGGGAGGGCCCTCAATGAGCAGTTCTTC
CSASVVLGTSGRALNEQFF
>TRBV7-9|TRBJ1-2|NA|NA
TGTGCCAGCAGCTTAGTGGGGGGCTATGGCTACACCTTC
CASSLVGGYGYTF
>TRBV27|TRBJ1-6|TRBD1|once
TGTGCCAGCAGGGTGACGGGACAGGGGAATTCACCCCTCCACTTT
CASRVTGQGNSPLHF
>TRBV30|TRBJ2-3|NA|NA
TGTGCCTGGCACGGACGGCCGGGGTATACGCAGTATTTT
CAWHGRPGYTQYF
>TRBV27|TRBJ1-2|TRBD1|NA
TGTGCCAGCAGTTTAGCCGGGACAGCGGTCGGCTACACCTTC
CASSLAGTAVGYTF
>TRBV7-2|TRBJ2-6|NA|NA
TGTGCCAGCAGCTCCTATTCTGGGGCCAACGTCCTGACTTTC
CASSSYSGANVLTF
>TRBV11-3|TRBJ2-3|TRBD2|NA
TGTGCCAGCAGCCCAAGACTAGCCGGCACAGATACGCAGTATTTT
CASSPRLAGTDTQYF
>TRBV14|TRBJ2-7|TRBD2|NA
TGTGCCAGCAGCCATGGGCCTAGCGGAAACTCCTACGAGCAGTACTTC
CASSHGPSGNSYEQYF
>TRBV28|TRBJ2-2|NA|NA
TGTGCCAGCAGTTCCTCGTCCCAGAGCGGGTCGAACACCGGGGAGCTGTTTTTT
CASSSSSQSGSNTGELFF
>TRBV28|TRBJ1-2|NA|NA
TGTGCCAGCAGTTTTGTACCAGGGTCTAACTATGGCTACACCTTC
CASSFVPGSNYGYTF
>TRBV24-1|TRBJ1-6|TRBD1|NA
TGTGCCACCAACGGAATCCGGGACAGGGTCGGTTCACCCCTCCACTTT
CATNGIRDRVGSPLHF
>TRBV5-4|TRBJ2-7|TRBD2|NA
TGTGCCACTAAGCCGGGGGGGGTTGGGAACGAGCAGTACTTC
CATKPGGVGNEQYF
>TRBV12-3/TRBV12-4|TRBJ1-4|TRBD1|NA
TGTGCCAGCAGTTTGTACAGGGGTGAAAAACTGTTTTTT
CASSLYRGEKLFF